Below, 19 T cell receptor beta chains from the same sample are listed, as sequenced in a study of CD8 T cells in Susac syndrome. Reverse transcription of about 0.45 to 1 ug RNA was carried out with random hexamers. Each CDR3 protein gets one entry after TCRdb re-called the immunoSEQ multiplex PCR reads with MiXCR. The sample carries under 200,000 distinct CDR3 sequences, around 94% recorded once. The sequenced sample was CD4+ T cells from PBMCs. Receptors were obtained from a human donor with Susac syndrome.

The chain recombines TRBV21-1 with TRBJ2-3; TRBD2 was called by the table and not checked on the DNA. TRBV21-1 is classified as a pseudogene. This CDR3 has 16 residues. CDR3 amino acids: CASSLLAGGPEDTQYF. CDR3 in DNA: TGTGCCAGCAGCTTACTAGCGGGGGGGCCAGAAGATACGCAGTATTTT.

The sample holds one count of this clonotype. The chain links TRBV4-3 to TRBJ2-2; possibly TRBD1 or TRBD2 for D (5 bases each). Per germline, CDR1 LGHNA and CDR2 YSLEER. This CDR3 spans 18 amino acids. V lost 3 bases and J 4 bases, leaving 21 bases between the germline ends. The CDR3 protein is CASSHISGTFRGTGELFF. The CDR3 DNA is TGCGCCAGCAGCCATATCTCCGGGACCTTTCGAGGCACCGGGGAGCTGTTTTTT.

This sequence joins TRBV20-1 and TRBJ1-2; 10 bases align to TRBD1. The CDR3 extends over 14 amino acids. Germline V gives CDR1 DFQATT, CDR2 SNEGSKA (reference sequence). Trimming at V came to 6 bases and at J to 3 bases, leaving 7 bases not matched to a gene. The CDR3 protein is CSAETGGEDYGYTF. For the CDR3, the DNA is TGCAGTGCCGAGACAGGGGGCGAGGACTATGGCTACACCTTC.

The CDR3 spells CSVEDTTLQYNEQFF. Here the CDR3 DNA reads TGCAGCGTTGAAGATACAACCCTCCAATACAATGAGCAGTTCTTC. This chain joins TRBV29-1 and TRBJ2-1; D remains unclear. Germline lookup yields CDR1 SQVTM and CDR2 ANQGSEA. V lost 0 bases to trimming and J lost 4 bases, with 13 bases between them. The CDR3 totals 15 residues.

This chain joins TRBV28 and TRBJ1-2; no reliable D call. Germline values: CDR1 MDHEN, CDR2 SYDVKM. The CDR3 length is 12 residues. The V end lost 7 bases, the J end lost 5 bases, and 11 bases lay between the germline ends. The CDR3 protein is CASNKEVYGYTF. The CDR3 DNA sequence: TGTGCCAGCAACAAAGAAGTTTATGGCTACACCTTC.

The chain is built from TRBV20-1 and TRBJ2-1; perhaps TRBD2 as D (6 bases). The V gene lost 3 bases and the J gene lost 4 bases, with 13 bases spanning the gap. Looked up from germline, CDR1 is DFQATT and CDR2 is SNEGSKA (reference sequence). This CDR3 has 14 amino acids. The CDR3: CSARGGAKYNEQFF. The DNA of the CDR3 is TGCAGTGCTAGGGGCGGGGCGAAATACAATGAGCAGTTCTTC.

In DNA form, the CDR3 reads TGTGCCAGCAGCAGAACAGGGAGCTCCTATAATTCACCCCTCCACTTT. Its protein product is CASSRTGSSYNSPLHF. The J gene is TRBJ1-6, the V gene TRBV12-3 or TRBV12-4, with D maybe TRBD1 (6 bases). V lost 6 bases, J lost 0 bases, and 12 bases lay in between. CDR3 size: 16 residues.

V usage is TRBV7-9 and J usage is TRBJ2-7; D may be TRBD1 or TRBD2 (5 bases each). The CDR3 runs to 15 residues. V was shortened by 5 bases and J by 0 bases, with 14 bases between the two germline ends. CDR1 is SEHNR, CDR2 FQNEAQ, per germline (reference sequence). The CDR3 DNA reads TGTGCCAGCAGCCTCGGGACGCTATACTCCTACGAGCAGTACTTC. This codes for CASSLGTLYSYEQYF.

V is TRBV4-3 and J is TRBJ2-1; D ambiguous. The CDR3 has 14 residues. With 1 base removed from V and 7 bases from J, the gap between germline ends came to 11 bases. The germline V gene encodes CDR1 LGHNA and CDR2 YSLEER. The CDR3 is CASSQVLFRNEQFF. The CDR3 DNA reads TGCGCCAGCAGCCAAGTTCTATTTCGGAATGAGCAGTTCTTC.

The V call is TRBV7-6, the J call TRBJ2-1; D might be TRBD1 (5 bases). Germline assignment: CDR1 SGHVS and CDR2 FNYEAQ. Trimming pared 2 bases from V and 9 bases from J, leaving 8 bases between. CDR3 length: 12 residues. CDR3 sequence: CASSLRGAEQFF. The DNA for the CDR3 is TGTGCCAGCAGCTTAAGGGGCGCTGAGCAGTTCTTC. The full variable domain, rest sourced from reference TRBV7-6 and TRBJ2-1, is GAGVSQSPRYKVTKRGQDVALRCDPISGHVSLYWYRQALGQGPEFLTYFNYEAQQDKSGLPNDRFSAERPEGSISTLTIQRTEQRDSAMYRCASSLRGAEQFFGPGTRLTVL.

The V call is TRBV20-1, the J call TRBJ2-2; D remains unclear. Trimming pared 1 base from V and 4 bases from J, leaving 16 bases between. This CDR3 is 16 amino acids long. CDR1 is DFQATT, CDR2 SNEGSKA, per germline (reference sequence). The CDR3 sequence is CSARVRPIGPTGELFF. CDR3 bases: TGCAGTGCTAGAGTAAGGCCGATTGGCCCCACCGGGGAGCTGTTTTTT.

The V and J genes are TRBV9 and TRBJ2-7, with D unresolved. CDR1 is SGDLS, CDR2 YYNGEE, per germline. Trimming removed 0 bases from V and 5 bases from J, with 12 bases in between. The CDR3 contains 14 residues. The CDR3 DNA follows: TGTGCCAGCAGCGTAGTTGGTAGATCGGACGAGCAGTACTTC. Its translation is CASSVVGRSDEQYF.

This chain connects TRBV15 to TRBJ1-3; a weak D match, TRBD1 (5 bases). The germline V gene has CDR1 LNHNV and CDR2 YYDKDF (reference sequence). This CDR3 comprises 16 residues. The germline V and J ends were trimmed by 5 bases and 0 bases, with 14 bases remaining between them. CDR3 DNA: TGTGCCACCAGCGACCGGGACGTAAGCTCTGGAAACACCATATATTTT. This translates into CATSDRDVSSGNTIYF.

The CDR3 region is CASRATGTDNSPLHF. In DNA, the CDR3 is TGTGCCAGCAGAGCAACCGGGACAGATAATTCACCCCTCCACTTT. The chain has TRBV6-5 and TRBJ1-6; 7 positions match TRBD1. In germline, CDR1 is MNHEY, CDR2 SVGAGI. The length of the CDR3 is 15 residues. The trim removed 6 bases at V and 5 bases at J, leaving 7 bases unmatched.

The chain uses TRBV7-9 and TRBJ2-3; tentative D call: TRBD2 (6 bases). Trimming removed 1 base from V and 0 bases from J, with 14 bases in between. Germline assignment: CDR1 SEHNR and CDR2 FQNEAQ (reference sequence). CDR3 length: 17 amino acids. The CDR3 protein is CASSLERVRPSTDTQYF. CDR3 sequence (DNA): TGTGCCAGCAGCTTAGAGCGGGTACGACCTAGCACAGATACGCAGTATTTT.

CDR3 in amino acids: CASSLIQSTEAFF. The CDR3 DNA reads as TGTGCCAGCAGCTTAATCCAGAGCACTGAAGCTTTCTTT. The rearrangement links TRBV7-3 to TRBJ1-1; D remains ambiguous. Trimming removed 1 base from V and 4 bases from J, with 7 bases in between. CDR3 length: 13 amino acids. Per the germline V gene, CDR1 is SGHTA and CDR2 is FQGTGA.

The J gene is TRBJ2-7, the V gene TRBV18, with 8 nucleotides matching TRBD2. There are 15 residues in the CDR3. The junction had 5 bases not matched to a gene; V was cut back by 2 bases and J by 2 bases. In germline, CDR1 is KGHSH, CDR2 LQKENI. As DNA, the CDR3 is TGTGCCAGCTCACCAAGTGGGCGGGGGGCCTACGAGCAGTACTTC. It translates to CASSPSGRGAYEQYF.

CDR3: CASRRRETQYF. Written as DNA, the CDR3 is TGTGCCAGCCGTAGGCGGGAGACCCAGTACTTC. The chain carries TRBV3-1 and TRBJ2-5, with unresolved D. The CDR3 is 11 residues long. Germline V CDR1 and CDR2: LGHDT, YNNKEL (reference sequence). V lost 8 bases and J 5 bases, leaving 9 bases between the germline ends.

The V and J genes are TRBV4-2 and TRBJ2-6; D is ambiguous. The CDR3 runs 16 residues. V was clipped by 1 base and J by 4 bases, with 11 bases between them. The germline V gene encodes CDR1 LGHNA and CDR2 YNFKEQ. The CDR3 bases are TGTGCCAGCAGCCAAGCCACATGGGCCGGGGCCAACGTCCTGACTTTC. Amino acids: CASSQATWAGANVLTF.